The rows below give T cell receptor beta chains drawn from one sample of a study of shared clonotypes between healthy human individuals. TCRdb's table, derived via immunoSEQ multiplex PCR, lists solely in-frame clones and lacks some. This table holds about 2 million clones, roughly 94% found once. What was sequenced was naive CD8+ T cells sorted from blood. These receptors were taken from a man between 18 and 29 years old in good health. The CDR3 runs from the conserved cysteine through the conserved F or W. A D gene is named only where the DNA matches it firmly. A row's size may be missing; if present it is once, few, many or a size class.

>TRBJ2-7|.|.|TRBV4-1
CASSVTTGTASYEQYF
TGCGCCAGCAGCGTAACTACCGGGACGGCGTCCTACGAGCAGTACTTC
>TRBJ2-1|TRBD2|.|TRBV2
CASSEGRGLALYNEQFF
TGTGCCAGCAGTGAAGGCAGGGGACTAGCTCTATACAATGAGCAGTTCTTC
>TRBJ2-1|.|.|TRBV11-2
CASSSTSASSYNEQFF
TGTGCCAGCAGCTCTACGAGCGCAAGCTCCTACAATGAGCAGTTCTTC
>TRBJ2-5|.|few|TRBV4-1
CASSHGTVTQETQYF
TGCGCCAGCAGCCATGGGACGGTGACACAAGAGACCCAGTACTTC
>TRBJ2-5|.|.|TRBV28
CASSLGSWETQYF
TGTGCCAGCAGTTTAGGTAGTTGGGAGACCCAGTACTTC
>TRBJ2-3|TRBD1|.|TRBV28
CASSRKDRGDTQYF
TGTGCCAGCAGTAGAAAGGACAGGGGTGATACGCAGTATTTT
>TRBJ2-4|TRBD2|once|TRBV13
CASSQGRDIQYF
TGTGCCAGCAGCCAAGGGAGGGACATTCAGTACTTC
>TRBJ2-7|.|once|TRBV28
CASSLILAGSEQYF
TGTGCCAGCAGTTTGATCTTGGCAGGGTCCGAGCAGTACTTC
>TRBJ2-2|.|.|TRBV7-9
CASSLIERNTGELFF
TGTGCCAGCAGCTTAATTGAGAGGAACACCGGGGAGCTGTTTTTT
>TRBJ2-7|TRBD2|.|TRBV2
CASSEGLAGSYEQYF
TGTGCCAGCAGTGAAGGACTAGCAGGCTCCTACGAGCAGTACTTC
>TRBJ2-5|.|.|TRBV4-1
CASSQALDSRDQYF
TGCGCCAGCAGCCAAGCCTTGGACTCAAGGGACCAGTACTTC
>TRBJ1-2|.|.|TRBV30
CAWFQGALSGGYTF
TGTGCCTGGTTCCAGGGAGCCCTCTCGGGAGGCTACACCTTC
>TRBJ1-1|TRBD1|.|TRBV7-9
CASSSTRGWNEAFF
TGTGCCAGCAGCTCCACCAGGGGGTGGAATGAAGCTTTCTTT
>TRBJ2-2|TRBD1|.|TRBV27
CASSSTDGQGIGELFF
TGTGCCAGCAGTTCAACCGATGGACAGGGAATCGGGGAGCTGTTTTTT
>TRBJ2-7|.|.|TRBV27
CASSLSRGTGKYEQYF
TGTGCCAGCAGTTTATCGCGGGGGACAGGCAAGTACGAGCAGTACTTC
>TRBJ2-2|.|.|TRBV7-7
CASSHGATGELFF
TGTGCTAGCAGCCACGGGGCCACCGGGGAGCTGTTTTTT
>TRBJ2-1|.|.|TRBV4-3
CASSQDLSTGLGYNEQFF
TGCGCCAGCAGCCAAGATCTTTCGACAGGCCTAGGGTACAATGAGCAGTTCTTC
>TRBJ2-4|.|.|TRBV6-6
CASSQVGGSGDIQYF
TGTGCCAGCAGTCAGGTGGGGGGAAGTGGGGACATTCAGTACTTC
>TRBJ2-3|.|.|TRBV27
CASSLMGEISTDTQYF
TGTGCCAGCAGTTTAATGGGGGAAATTAGCACAGATACGCAGTATTTT
>TRBJ2-1|.|.|TRBV6-5
CASSYGQSSYNEQFF
TGTGCCAGCAGTTACGGGCAGAGCTCCTACAATGAGCAGTTCTTC
>TRBJ2-5|TRBD1|.|TRBV29-1
CSVEDPRQGRETQYF
TGCAGCGTTGAAGATCCGCGACAGGGGAGGGAGACCCAGTACTTC
>TRBJ2-1|TRBD1|.|TRBV5-4
CASSLDRGLSNPYNEQFF
TGTGCCAGCAGTCTCGACAGGGGCTTATCTAATCCCTACAATGAGCAGTTCTTC
>TRBJ2-7|TRBD2|.|TRBV6-6
CASSYGLAGREEQYF
TGTGCCAGCAGTTACGGACTAGCGGGTAGGGAGGAGCAGTACTTC
>TRBJ2-2|.|once|TRBV5-4
CASSRGTGELFF
TGTGCCAGCAGCCGAGGGACCGGGGAGCTGTTTTTT
>TRBJ2-3|.|once|TRBV6-5
CASSPWQGTDTQYF
TGTGCCAGCAGTCCCTGGCAGGGCACAGATACGCAGTATTTT
>TRBJ2-7|.|.|TRBV11-2
CASSLATPREQYF
TGTGCCAGCAGCTTAGCGACACCCCGAGAGCAGTACTTC
>TRBJ2-1|TRBD2|.|TRBV15
CATSIWPASGEYNEQFF
TGTGCCACCAGCATTTGGCCGGCTAGCGGAGAGTACAATGAGCAGTTCTTC
>TRBJ1-3|.|.|TRBV21-1
CASSKFRPRFASGNTIYF
.
>TRBJ2-1|TRBD1|.|TRBV7-7
CASSQYFTGGRDEQFF
TGTGCTAGCAGCCAATACTTCACAGGGGGTCGGGATGAGCAGTTCTTC
>TRBJ1-2|TRBD1|.|TRBV4-3
CASSQDIFGTGSYGYTF
TGCGCCAGCAGCCAAGATATATTCGGGACAGGGAGCTATGGCTACACCTTC
>TRBJ2-7|TRBD1|.|TRBV5-1
CASSLAPNRGDYLYEQYF
TGCGCCAGCAGCTTGGCTCCCAACAGGGGCGACTACCTCTACGAGCAGTACTTC
>TRBJ2-7|TRBD1|.|TRBV5-4
CASSLGQGGEQYF
TGTGCCAGCAGCCTCGGACAGGGCGGGGAGCAGTACTTC
>TRBJ1-4|.|.|TRBV9
CASSVGRGGATNEKLFF
TGTGCCAGCAGCGTAGGCCGGGGTGGGGCGACTAATGAAAAACTGTTTTTT
>TRBJ1-1|TRBD1|once|TRBV28
CASSLFRGSEAFF
TGTGCCAGCAGTCTCTTCAGGGGGTCTGAAGCTTTCTTT
>TRBJ1-1|.|few|TRBV6-6
CASSKEMGNTEAFF
TGTGCCAGCAGCAAGGAGATGGGAAACACTGAAGCTTTCTTT
>TRBJ1-5|.|.|TRBV4-1
CASSQIGNQPQHF
TGCGCCAGCAGCCAAATAGGCAATCAGCCCCAGCATTTT
>TRBJ2-3|.|once|TRBV7-3
CASRRAGEITDTQYF
TGTGCCAGCAGGAGAGCAGGGGAAATCACAGATACGCAGTATTTT
>TRBJ1-2|TRBD1|.|TRBV9
CASSGQGDYTF
TGTGCCAGCAGCGGACAGGGGGACTACACCTTC
>TRBJ1-3|.|once|TRBV7-9
CASSPTLTESSGNTIYF
TGTGCCAGCAGCCCCACCCTGACTGAGAGCTCTGGAAACACCATATATTTT
>TRBJ2-7|.|.|TRBV18
CASSRDYEQYF
TGTGCCAGCTCGAGGGACTACGAGCAGTACTTC
>TRBJ1-2|.|.|TRBV9
CASSEGDGYGYTF
TGTGCCAGCAGCGAGGGGGACGGCTATGGCTACACCTTC
>TRBJ1-2|TRBD1|.|TRBV6-6
CASTTGTGDNYGYTF
TGTGCCAGCACGACCGGGACAGGGGACAACTATGGCTACACCTTC
>TRBJ1-2|TRBD1|.|TRBV6-1
CASSLTGDGYTF
TGTGCCAGCAGTCTGACAGGGGATGGCTACACCTTC
>TRBJ2-1|TRBD2|.|TRBV7-8
CASSFGLAGGPYNEQFF
TGTGCCAGCAGCTTTGGACTAGCGGGGGGGCCCTACAATGAGCAGTTCTTC
>TRBJ2-1|.|.|TRBV5-1
CASSLARSAYNEQFF
TGCGCCAGCAGCTTGGCCCGGTCAGCTTACAATGAGCAGTTCTTC
>TRBJ2-1|.|.|TRBV10-2
CASRRSYNEQFF
TGCGCCAGCAGACGCAGTTACAATGAGCAGTTCTTC
>TRBJ2-3|.|.|TRBV7-6
CASTPGGGSTDTQYF
TGTGCCAGCACGCCAGGGGGGGGGAGCACAGATACGCAGTATTTT
>TRBJ1-1|.|.|TRBV19
CASSIVAGSNTEAFF
TGTGCCAGTAGTATAGTAGCGGGGTCGAACACTGAAGCTTTCTTT
>TRBJ1-2|.|.|TRBV10-3
CAISDSWSYTF
TGTGCCATCAGTGACTCCTGGAGCTACACCTTC
>TRBJ1-4|.|.|TRBV27
CASSTEGHGEKLFF
TGTGCGAGTTCGACGGAGGGGCACGGTGAAAAACTGTTTTTT
>TRBJ2-1|.|.|TRBV13
CASSLGARRGNEQFF
TGTGCCAGCAGCTTGGGGGCCCGGCGGGGCAATGAGCAGTTCTTC
>TRBJ2-7|.|.|TRBV7-9
CASSHGLLEEQYF
TGTGCCAGCAGCCATGGGCTTCTGGAAGAGCAGTACTTC
>TRBJ2-7|.|.|TRBV9
CASSGGVGEQYF
TGTGCCAGCAGCGGCGGAGTAGGCGAGCAGTACTTC